This paragraph reports one TCR beta chain. Its antigen is not known. V shed 8 bases and J shed 7 bases, with 15 bases lying between them. The CDR3 length is 13 residues. Germline V gene lookup returns CDR1 MGHRA and CDR2 YSYEKL. The protocol was immunoSEQ multiplex PCR, while the TCRdb copy is restricted to in-frame clones and leaves out a portion. The sample yields 20,000 or so clones, roughly 70% seen once. One to two pinch biopsies were taken from the rectum during colonoscopy. This sample was taken from a study of pediatric ulcerative colitis. Study-level findings and limits: Blood-rectal clonal overlap within each person was significantly higher in ulcerative colitis patients than controls. Some T cells in rectal biopsies may come from blood, especially with overt colitis.

Material for sequencing was gut tissue. The rearrangement links TRBV4-1 to TRBJ2-4; D uncertain. This sequence was found in a boy under 18 with severe ulcerative colitis. The chain's CDR3 is CASGYTRSNIQYF. The DNA for the CDR3 is TGCGCCAGCGGGTACACGAGGTCGAACATTCAGTACTTC.